Shown below are 24 T cell receptor beta chains from a single sample sequenced in a study of blood T cell repertoires in COVID-19. Sequencing used immunoSEQ multiplex PCR; TCRdb keeps in-frame clones, though not all of them. The sample includes fewer than 85,000 clones, more than 60% seen only once; the top ten take around 20%. Sequencing was done on a sample of peripheral blood. These receptors were obtained from a woman at least 80 years old with active or convalescent COVID-19.

This clone was picked up many times. The chain recombines TRBV30 with TRBJ2-1; weak D call: TRBD2 (6 bases). Trimming left V 4 bases short and J 9 bases short, with 22 bases between. The germline CDR1 and CDR2 sequences are GTSNPN and SVGIG (reference sequence). CDR3 length equals 15 residues. CDR3 sequence: CAWTDWGGRQGEQFF. The CDR3 nucleotides read TGTGCCTGGACCGATTGGGGAGGAAGGCAGGGTGAGCAGTTCTTC.

The V gene is TRBV4-3, the J gene TRBJ1-6, with D perhaps TRBD1 (5 bases). This CDR3 comprises 18 residues. The germline CDR1 and CDR2 sequences are LGHNA and YSLEER. Trimming took 0 bases from V and 10 from J, leaving 22 bases between them. CDR3 region: CASSQEVVGMGLGSPLHF. The CDR3 nucleotides are TGCGCCAGCAGCCAAGAGGTCGTAGGGATGGGGCTTGGCTCACCCCTCCACTTT.

This chain links TRBV5-6 with TRBJ2-1; possibly TRBD2 for D (5 bases). CDR3 length: 12 residues. Trimming cost V 6 bases and J 7 bases, with 11 bases left between them. The germline V gene has CDR1 SGHDT and CDR2 YYEEEE. CDR3 DNA: TGTGCCAGCACTCTGAGAGGGAATGAGCAGTTCTTC. Amino acids: CASTLRGNEQFF.

The J gene is TRBJ2-7, the V gene TRBV5-4, with TRBD2 matching 9 bases. This CDR3 is 15 amino acids long. J lost 3 bases, V lost 4 bases, and 8 bases had no gene match. The germline V gene encodes CDR1 SGHNT and CDR2 YYREEE (reference sequence). CDR3 loop: CASSDTTSGGYEQYF. The CDR3 nucleotides are TGTGCCAGCAGCGACACGACTAGCGGTGGCTACGAGCAGTACTTC.

The chain employs TRBV5-4 and TRBJ2-2, with 10 bases fitting TRBD2. The CDR3 contains 16 residues. V was clipped by 0 bases and J by 6 bases; unmatched bases: 5. Germline V gene lookup returns CDR1 SGHNT and CDR2 YYREEE (reference sequence). The CDR3 DNA is TGTGCCAGCAGCTTGGTTGGGACTAGCGCCTCCGGGGAGCTGTTTTTT. Its translation is CASSLVGTSASGELFF.

This chain connects TRBV2 to TRBJ2-7; D ambiguous. V was shortened by 6 bases and J by 2 bases, with 8 bases between the two germline ends. The CDR3 runs to 12 residues. Per the germline V gene, CDR1 is SNHLY and CDR2 is FYNNEI. The CDR3 nucleotides read TGTGCCAGCAGGGGCAAGCCCTACGAGCAGTACTTC. Protein: CASRGKPYEQYF.

This clone showed up many times. V usage is TRBV11-2 and J usage is TRBJ1-6; possible D gene TRBD1, 5 bases. Germline V gives CDR1 SGHAT, CDR2 FQNNGV. Deletions cut 3 bases from V and 7 bases from J, with 16 bases between. This CDR3 is built from 16 residues. CDR3 coding DNA: TGTGCCAGCAGCTTGCGGGGCGACAGCGTGAATTCACCCCTCCACTTT. Its translation: CASSLRGDSVNSPLHF.

The chain combines TRBV10-3 with TRBJ2-7, with 8 bases aligning to TRBD1. The ends lost 10 bases at V and 3 bases at J; junction bases unmatched: 11. The germline V gene has CDR1 ENHRY and CDR2 SYGVKD. CDR3 length equals 14 residues. CDR3 DNA sequence: TGTGCCAGCGAACCAGGGACAGGATACTACGAGCAGTACTTC. Its protein product is CASEPGTGYYEQYF.

This clone has just one count. This sequence joins TRBV30 and TRBJ2-3; maybe TRBD1 (5 bases). Germline loops: CDR1 GTSNPN, CDR2 SVGIG (reference sequence). CDR3 length equals 14 residues. V lost 0 bases and J lost 4, with 11 bases in between. DNA of the CDR3: TGTGCCTGGAGTGTCGACAGTACGGCAGATACGCAGTATTTT. Amino acids: CAWSVDSTADTQYF.

The rearrangement joins TRBV27 to TRBJ1-3, with TRBD1 matching 7 bases. In germline, CDR1 is MNHEY, CDR2 SMNVEV (reference sequence). The CDR3 contains 16 residues. Unmatched junction bases numbered 6, after V lost 2 bases and J lost 2 bases. The CDR3 sequence is CASSLTGAGAGNTIYF. DNA for the CDR3: TGTGCCAGCAGTTTAACAGGGGCCGGGGCTGGAAACACCATATATTTT.

The chain has TRBV27 and TRBJ2-7; a weak D match, TRBD1 (6 bases). Per germline, CDR1 MNHEY and CDR2 SMNVEV (reference sequence). V was clipped by 4 bases and J by 7 bases, with 11 bases between them. This CDR3 has 12 residues. Written as DNA, the CDR3 is TGTGCCAGCAGTTCTACAGGGTGGGAGCAGTACTTC. Residues: CASSSTGWEQYF.

V gene TRBV4-3 combines with J gene TRBJ1-2; 9 bases agree with TRBD1. This CDR3 comprises 15 residues. J was trimmed by 5 bases and V by 3 bases; bases with no gene match: 7. Germline V gene lookup returns CDR1 LGHNA and CDR2 YSLEER. CDR3 in amino acids: CASSQEGQGYYGYTF. The CDR3 coding sequence is TGCGCCAGCAGCCAGGAGGGACAGGGATATTATGGCTACACCTTC.

This sequence joins TRBV5-5 and TRBJ1-6; maybe TRBD1 (5 bases). This CDR3 is 14 amino acids long. Between the trimmed V and J ends, which lost 2 bases and 8 bases, there was a span of 11 bases. Germline lookup yields CDR1 SGHKS and CDR2 YYEKEE (reference sequence). Here the CDR3 reads CASSLWGRDSPLHF. CDR3 nucleotide sequence: TGTGCCAGCAGCTTATGGGGGAGGGATTCACCCCTCCACTTT.

The sample holds one count of this clone. The chain carries TRBV2 and TRBJ2-3; 9 bases agree with TRBD2. The CDR3 loop spans 15 amino acids. Germline trimming cut 6 bases from V and 6 bases from J; bases unmatched to any gene: 10. Germline CDR1 is SNHLY and CDR2 is FYNNEI. This CDR3 is CASRAPGGGADTQYF. The CDR3 DNA follows: TGTGCCAGCAGGGCCCCCGGCGGGGGGGCTGATACGCAGTATTTT.

The chain uses TRBV5-5 and TRBJ1-2, with 10 positions matching TRBD1. CDR1 is SGHKS, CDR2 YYEKEE, per germline (reference sequence). The CDR3 runs to 15 residues. The V gene end was trimmed by 4 bases and the J gene end by 6 bases; junction bases not matched to a gene: 9. The CDR3 spells CASSPRQGAIDGYTF. For the CDR3, the DNA is TGTGCCAGCAGCCCTCGACAGGGGGCGATCGATGGCTACACCTTC. Full variable domain (outside the CDR3, taken from reference TRBV5-5 and TRBJ1-2): DAGVTQSPTHLIKTRGQQVTLRCSPISGHKSVSWYQQVLGQGPQFIFQYYEKEERGRGNFPDRFSARQFPNYSSELNVNALLLGDSALYLCASSPRQGAIDGYTFGSGTRLTVV.

V and J are TRBV11-3 and TRBJ2-1; 8 bases line up with TRBD1. The length of the CDR3 is 13 residues. The V and J ends lost 5 bases and 4 bases, in that order; junction bases with no gene match: 1. The germline V gene encodes CDR1 SGHNT and CDR2 YENEEA. In DNA, the CDR3 is TGTGCCAGCAGCCGGGACAGGTACAATGAGCAGTTCTTC. Amino acid sequence: CASSRDRYNEQFF.

This chain's CDR3 is CARGGEGYNEQFF. Here the CDR3 DNA reads TGTGCCAGGGGGGGGGAGGGGTACAATGAGCAGTTCTTC. This chain uses TRBV6-5 with TRBJ2-1, with 7 positions matching TRBD2. V lost 9 bases and J lost 4; bases outside the gene matches: 6. CDR3 length: 13 amino acids. Germline lookup yields CDR1 MNHEY and CDR2 SVGAGI.

V usage is TRBV30 and J usage is TRBJ1-3, with 10 bases identical to TRBD1. CDR1 is GTSNPN, CDR2 SVGIG, per germline (reference sequence). The length of the CDR3 is 16 residues. J gave up 4 bases and V 2 bases, and 8 bases lay outside the gene matches. CDR3 in amino acids: CAWSITDRGRGNTIYF. The CDR3, as DNA: TGTGCCTGGAGTATCACCGACAGGGGGCGAGGAAACACCATATATTTT.

The V call is TRBV12-3 or TRBV12-4, the J call TRBJ1-5, with D unclear. The CDR3 is made up of 12 amino acids. V gave up 9 bases and J gave up 0 bases, with 6 bases separating them. This CDR3 reads CASTYSNQPQHF. CDR3 DNA: TGTGCCAGTACTTATAGCAATCAGCCCCAGCATTTT.

The sample holds many counts of this clone. The chain recombines TRBV7-2 with TRBJ1-2, with TRBD1 as a possible D gene (5 bases). V was trimmed by 4 bases and J by 4 bases, leaving 16 bases between them. CDR1 SGHTA and CDR2 FQGNSA come from the germline V gene. The CDR3 loop spans 15 amino acids. CDR3 DNA sequence: TGTGCCAGCAGCTCCGGAGCAGGGATTGGCTATGGCTACACCTTC. Translation gives CASSSGAGIGYGYTF.

The chain joins TRBV24-1 to TRBJ2-3; no firm D call. V was cut by 5 bases and J by 2 bases, with 7 bases left in between. The CDR3 covers 13 residues. The germline gives CDR1 KGHDR, CDR2 SFDVKD. The DNA of the CDR3 is TGTGCCACCAGTGGGCTTGACACAGATACGCAGTATTTT. Protein: CATSGLDTDTQYF.

This clone has only one observation. The chain employs TRBV5-1 and TRBJ2-3; 9 nucleotides line up with TRBD1. The germline V gene encodes CDR1 SGHRS and CDR2 YFSETQ. This CDR3 is 15 amino acids long. V was clipped by 0 bases and J by 6 bases; unmatched bases: 5. CDR3 amino acids: CASSLEGQGSDTQYF. The CDR3 DNA is TGCGCCAGCAGCTTGGAGGGACAGGGTTCCGATACGCAGTATTTT.

The chain couples TRBV18 to TRBJ1-4; maybe TRBD1 (6 bases). The ends were cut back, 3 bases at V and 0 bases at J, with 11 bases in the middle. The V gene's germline CDR1 is KGHSH and CDR2 LQKENI. CDR3 length: 16 residues. This CDR3 is CASSPGAEATNEKLFF. As DNA, the CDR3 is TGTGCCAGCTCACCGGGGGCAGAGGCAACTAATGAAAAACTGTTTTTT. The variable domain in full, with the rest retrieved from reference TRBV18 and TRBJ1-4, is NAGVMQNPRHLVRRRGQEARLRCSPMKGHSHVYWYRQLPEEGLKFMVYLQKENIIDESGMPKERFSAEFPKEGPSILRIQQVVRGDSAAYFCASSPGAEATNEKLFFGSGTQLSVL.

The chain carries TRBV13 and TRBJ2-7, with 7 nucleotides matching TRBD1. With 3 bases clipped from V and 6 bases from J, the junction kept 20 bases outside the gene matches. The CDR3 covers 18 residues. Germline CDR1 PRHDT, CDR2 FYEKMQ (reference sequence). The DNA of the CDR3 is TGTGCCAGCAGCTTTTTTTTGGGCCCTAAAACAGGGGCGGGCGAGCAGTACTTC. Protein: CASSFFLGPKTGAGEQYF.